The clone carrying this T cell receptor (beta chain) was observed a few times. Its antigen remains unknown. The data stem from a study of cytomegalovirus exposure and HLA in healthy donors. Across the whole study: Previous work identified 90 million to 130 million unique TCR beta sequences from about 200 million T cells.

This CDR3 is 14 amino acids long. Per the germline V gene, CDR1 is SGHTS and CDR2 is YDEGEE. Unmatched junction bases numbered 9, after V lost 6 bases and J lost 7 bases. PCR primers comprised 60 Vbeta and 13 Jbeta primers. Using immunoSEQ multiplex PCR, the repertoire was profiled, and TCRdb retains in-frame clones only, with some absent. The sample holds 65,000 to 75,000 clones, around 68% seen once. Findings and caveats of the study: The authors reported that TCR beta sequences could predict HLA-A and HLA-B alleles. These predictions were accurate for most subjects in the first cohort.

The sample comprised PBMCs. The chain recombines TRBV5-8 with TRBJ2-7; 11 nucleotides align to TRBD1. The source is a man aged 35 to 55 in good health and CMV-seropositive. The CDR3 protein is CASKRDRGDWEQYF. CDR3 coding DNA: TGTGCCAGCAAACGGGACAGGGGGGATTGGGAGCAGTACTTC. The whole variable domain, remainder taken from reference TRBV5-8 and TRBJ2-7, is EAGVTQSPTHLIKTRGQQATLRCSPISGHTSVYWYQQALGLGLQFLLWYDEGEERNRGNFPPRFSGRQFPNYSSELNVNALELEDSALYLCASKRDRGDWEQYFGPGTRLTVT.